This T cell receptor (beta chain) was sequenced for a study of blood T cell repertoires in COVID-19. Assignments of participants to cohorts depended upon their own reported clinical history. Symptom resolution, clearance, or two negative PCRs marked the recovered donors of Cohort 3. This CDR3 is 17 amino acids long. The ends lost 3 bases at V and 9 bases at J; junction bases unmatched: 12. Per the germline V gene, CDR1 is KGHSH and CDR2 is LQKENI. Generated by immunoSEQ multiplex PCR, the TCRdb table keeps only in-frame clones and is missing some. Counted here are about 380,000 clones, around 90% occurring once; the ten biggest clones make up 0.9% to 1.5%.

Sequenced: PBMCs or T cells enriched from blood (not recorded which). The TCR originated in a young woman who had recovered from COVID-19. V gene TRBV18 combines with J gene TRBJ1-6; 9 bases are shared with TRBD1. The DNA of the CDR3 is TGTGCCAGCTCACCGTGGTCGCAGGGGACAGGGATTTCACCCCTCCACTTT. Its translation is CASSPWSQGTGISPLHF.